The subject of this entry is one TCR beta chain. Its specificity is not known. Germline V gene lookup returns CDR1 SEHNR and CDR2 FQNEAQ (reference sequence). V gave up 6 bases and J gave up 3 bases; unmatched junction bases: 2. The CDR3 runs 13 residues. This sample stems from a study of CD8 T cells in ankylosing spondylitis. Study-level points and caveats: Earlier studies detected some motif variants in reactive arthritis synovial fluid and blood.

Molecular-barcoded quantitative 5'-RACE produced these TCR beta libraries. TCRdb processed the 5' RACE reads anew with MiXCR; each CDR3 protein has one entry. The sample yields about 180,000 distinct CDR3 sequences, 8.5% to 10% seen once. This clonotype was sampled from a female donor with ankylosing spondylitis or in good health (not recorded which). The specimen was blood, either unsorted or a sorted T cell fraction (not recorded which). V is TRBV7-9 and J is TRBJ2-7, with TRBD2 identical over 10 bases. The CDR3 region has the DNA TGTGCCAGCAGGCCTAGCGGGAGCTACGAGCAGTACTTC. Its translation: CASRPSGSYEQYF.